Below are 29 T cell receptor beta chains sequenced from a single sample in a study of cytomegalovirus exposure and HLA in healthy donors. Primers: 60 Vbeta forward and 13 Jbeta reverse. Libraries were prepared by immunoSEQ multiplex PCR; TCRdb keeps only in-frame clonotypes and omits some of them. Of approximately 170,000 clones in the sample, roughly four fifths were seen once. Specimen: PBMCs. All receptors derive from a man aged 50 or older in good health and CMV-seropositive.

This rearrangement joins TRBV6-1 to TRBJ1-1, with D perhaps matching TRBD1 (5 bases). There are 13 residues in the CDR3. The V gene's germline CDR1 is MNHNS and CDR2 SASEGT. V lost 6 bases to trimming and J lost 6 bases, with 14 bases between them. For the CDR3, the DNA is TGTGCCAGCAGATATGGGGGGAATTCTGAAGCTTTCTTT. Translated, it gives CASRYGGNSEAFF.

This clone was seen once. The chain combines TRBV4-1 with TRBJ1-2; tentatively, D is TRBD1 (5 bases). V was trimmed by 5 bases and J by 3 bases, leaving 7 bases between them. CDR3 length: 12 residues. CDR1 and CDR2 from the germline V gene are MGHRA and YSYEKL. CDR3 loop: CASSDSHYGYTF. The CDR3, as DNA: TGCGCCAGCAGCGACAGCCACTATGGCTACACCTTC.

The gene calls are TRBV5-6 and TRBJ2-7, with D maybe TRBD1 (6 bases). This CDR3 is 13 amino acids long. The germline gives CDR1 SGHDT, CDR2 YYEEEE. V was clipped by 1 base and J by 7 bases, with 12 bases between them. The CDR3 nucleotides are TGTGCCAGCAGCTTGAACTCAGGGGATGAGCAGTACTTC. This codes for CASSLNSGDEQYF.

The CDR3 DNA reads as TGTGCCAGCGGCCCCCCCCGCTACGAGCAGTACTTC. Its translation: CASGPPRYEQYF. V usage is TRBV28 and J usage is TRBJ2-7; D uncertain. V was pared by 8 bases and J by 3 bases, with 11 bases between. Germline lookup yields CDR1 MDHEN and CDR2 SYDVKM. This CDR3 is built from 12 residues.

This chain connects TRBV19 to TRBJ1-1; D remains ambiguous. V lost 4 bases and J lost 0, with 9 bases in between. CDR3 length: 14 amino acids. Germline V gene sequence: CDR1 LNHDA, CDR2 SQIVND (reference sequence). CDR3 protein: CASSNGILNTEAFF. The DNA for the CDR3 is TGTGCCAGTAGTAATGGCATATTGAACACTGAAGCTTTCTTT.

V is TRBV4-1 and J is TRBJ1-5; a possible D gene is TRBD1 (5 bases). The CDR3 covers 14 residues. Trimming left V 1 base short and J 3 bases short, with 7 bases between. The germline V gene has CDR1 MGHRA and CDR2 YSYEKL. This chain's CDR3 is CASSQGGVNQPQHF. CDR3 DNA: TGCGCCAGCAGCCAAGGGGGGGTCAATCAGCCCCAGCATTTT.

V usage is TRBV5-4 and J usage is TRBJ2-2; 8 nucleotides line up with TRBD2. The V gene end was trimmed by 5 bases and the J gene end by 1 base; junction bases not matched to a gene: 4. The V gene's germline CDR1 is SGHNT and CDR2 YYREEE (reference sequence). The length of the CDR3 is 15 residues. CDR3 DNA: TGTGCCAGCAGTCTAGCGGGTATGAACACCGGGGAGCTGTTTTTT. Translation gives CASSLAGMNTGELFF.

The J gene is TRBJ1-1, the V gene TRBV6-1; no firm D call. Trimming pared 5 bases from V and 6 bases from J, leaving 16 bases between. This CDR3 region has 14 residues. Germline V lookup: CDR1 MNHNS, CDR2 SASEGT. CDR3: CASSYALTGAEAFF. The CDR3 bases are TGTGCCAGCAGTTATGCGCTAACGGGAGCTGAAGCTTTCTTT.

The chain joins TRBV29-1 to TRBJ2-1, with 11 positions matching TRBD2. In germline, CDR1 is SQVTM, CDR2 ANQGSEA. The CDR3 consists of 15 residues. The V segment lost 3 bases and the J segment 6 bases; nucleotides outside the gene matches: 7. The CDR3: CSVDTSGGIANEQFF. The CDR3 region has the DNA TGCAGCGTTGATACTAGCGGGGGTATTGCCAATGAGCAGTTCTTC.

V is TRBV28 and J is TRBJ1-5; TRBD1 agrees at 7 bases. The V gene end was trimmed by 5 bases and the J gene end by 7 bases; junction bases not matched to a gene: 14. Germline CDR1 MDHEN, CDR2 SYDVKM. The CDR3 spans 16 residues. The CDR3 DNA is TGTGCCAGCAGTCCAAATCCCCGTGGGACAGACCAGCCCCAGCATTTT. Translated, it gives CASSPNPRGTDQPQHF.

This chain links TRBV7-3 with TRBJ1-6; 9 bases map to TRBD1. J lost 7 bases, V lost 5 bases, and 6 bases had no gene match. The CDR3 length is 15 residues. Germline values: CDR1 SGHTA, CDR2 FQGTGA. The CDR3 here is CASSSTGTGNSPLHF. The CDR3 bases are TGTGCCAGCAGCAGTACCGGGACAGGGAATTCACCCCTCCACTTT.

The chain combines TRBV5-4 with TRBJ2-2; 7 bases align to TRBD2. The germline V gene has CDR1 SGHNT and CDR2 YYREEE (reference sequence). The V segment lost 0 bases and the J segment 2 bases; nucleotides outside the gene matches: 1. The CDR3 has 15 amino acids. The chain's CDR3 is CASSLASGNTGELFF. Here the CDR3 DNA reads TGTGCCAGCAGCTTGGCTAGCGGAAACACCGGGGAGCTGTTTTTT.

The rearrangement joins TRBV28 to TRBJ1-2; no clear D gene. The length of the CDR3 is 14 residues. The germline V gene has CDR1 MDHEN and CDR2 SYDVKM. V was clipped by 3 bases and J by 4 bases, with 12 bases between them. CDR3 nucleotide sequence: TGTGCCAGCAGTTTCAACGGCGCGGTCTATGGCTACACCTTC. It translates to CASSFNGAVYGYTF.

The chain carries TRBV2 and TRBJ1-1; D is ambiguous. V lost 0 bases and J 4 bases, leaving 15 bases between the germline ends. This CDR3 spans 16 amino acids. CDR1 SNHLY and CDR2 FYNNEI come from the germline V gene. CDR3 sequence reads: CASSEASGLVSTEAFF. Here the CDR3 DNA reads TGTGCCAGCAGTGAAGCGTCTGGGCTGGTGAGCACTGAAGCTTTCTTT.

This rearrangement joins TRBV7-2 to TRBJ1-1; D gene uncertain. The CDR3 loop spans 14 amino acids. Looked up from germline, CDR1 is SGHTA and CDR2 is FQGNSA. V gave up 2 bases and J gave up 7 bases, with 14 bases separating them. The CDR3: CASSLSVSRLEAFF. In nucleotides, the CDR3 is TGTGCCAGCAGCTTATCCGTAAGTCGACTTGAAGCTTTCTTT.

In the case of this clone: The sample contains more than one DNA sequence encoding this CDR3. The chain is built from TRBV28 and TRBJ2-5; the D gene is possibly TRBD1 (5 bases). The CDR3 runs 13 residues. In germline, CDR1 is MDHEN, CDR2 SYDVKM. Trimming stripped 3 bases from V and 5 bases from J, with 10 bases between. For the CDR3, the DNA is TGTGCCAGCAGTTTGGGCAGGGTGGAGACCCAGTACTTC. It translates to CASSLGRVETQYF.

The rearrangement links TRBV7-9 to TRBJ2-3; D perhaps matches TRBD2 (5 bases). Germline CDR1 reads SEHNR; CDR2 reads FQNEAQ (reference sequence). V was cut by 5 bases and J by 4 bases, with 19 bases left in between. This CDR3 contains 16 residues. Here the CDR3 DNA reads TGTGCCAGCAGCCGCCGACTCAGCTCGGAGGCAGATACGCAGTATTTT. This encodes CASSRRLSSEADTQYF.

The gene calls are TRBV18 and TRBJ2-1; 11 nucleotides align to TRBD2. V dropped 2 bases and J dropped 6; count of bases not matched to a gene: 3. This CDR3 contains 15 residues. Germline V gene sequence: CDR1 KGHSH, CDR2 LQKENI. This CDR3 is CASSPSSGGSNEQFF. The CDR3 nucleotides read TGTGCCAGCTCACCATCTAGCGGGGGGTCCAATGAGCAGTTCTTC.

J is TRBJ2-3 and V is TRBV9; weak D call: TRBD2 (5 bases). Germline loops: CDR1 SGDLS, CDR2 YYNGEE. Trimming removed 3 bases from V and 4 bases from J, with 12 bases in between. This CDR3 spans 14 amino acids. The CDR3 loop reads CASSATSGPDTQYF. The CDR3 nucleotides are TGTGCCAGCAGCGCAACTAGTGGTCCAGATACGCAGTATTTT. Combining the CDR3 with reference TRBV9 and TRBJ2-3 gives the whole variable domain DSGVTQTPKHLITATGQRVTLRCSPRSGDLSVYWYQQSLDQGLQFLIQYYNGEERAKGNILERFSAQQFPDLHSELNLSSLELGDSALYFCASSATSGPDTQYFGPGTRLTVL.

The chain is built from TRBV28 and TRBJ1-4; a weak D match, TRBD1 (5 bases). Looked up from germline, CDR1 is MDHEN and CDR2 is SYDVKM. The CDR3 contains 15 residues. V was clipped by 6 bases and J by 3 bases, with 14 bases between them. The CDR3: CASSNQGLANEKLFF. CDR3 in DNA: TGTGCCAGCAGCAACCAGGGCTTAGCTAATGAAAAACTGTTTTTT.

The CDR3 here is CATSRKTGWGNYNEQFF. CDR3 nucleotides: TGTGCCACCAGCAGGAAAACAGGGTGGGGAAATTACAATGAGCAGTTCTTC. The rearrangement links TRBV15 to TRBJ2-1, with D possibly being TRBD1 (6 bases). Looked up from germline, CDR1 is LNHNV and CDR2 is YYDKDF (reference sequence). The CDR3 runs to 17 residues. V dropped 3 bases and J dropped 4 bases, with 19 bases sitting between them.

The rearrangement links TRBV27 to TRBJ2-2; unclear D gene. This CDR3 region has 13 residues. From germline, CDR1 is MNHEY and CDR2 SMNVEV (reference sequence). V was pared by 0 bases and J by 5 bases, with 4 bases between. CDR3 DNA: TGTGCCAGCAGTTTATCGGCAACCGGGGAGCTGTTTTTT. This codes for CASSLSATGELFF.

The chain employs TRBV28 and TRBJ1-6; no reliable D call. Trimming took 3 bases from V and 14 from J, leaving 14 bases between them. There are 13 residues in the CDR3. Germline V gene data show CDR1 as MDHEN and CDR2 as SYDVKM. CDR3 protein: CASSLSTWASLHF. In nucleotides, the CDR3 is TGTGCCAGCAGTTTGAGTACTTGGGCTTCCCTCCACTTT. Using reference TRBV28 and TRBJ1-6 for the parts outside the CDR3, the full variable domain is DVKVTQSSRYLVKRTGEKVFLECVQDMDHENMFWYRQDPGLGLRLIYFSYDVKMKEKGDIPEGYSVSREKKERFSLILESASTNQTSMYLCASSLSTWASLHFGNGTRLTVT.

The J gene is TRBJ1-4, the V gene TRBV18; D is ambiguous. Germline V lookup: CDR1 KGHSH, CDR2 LQKENI. The CDR3 extends over 16 amino acids. Trimming removed 0 bases from V and 8 bases from J, with 16 bases in between. DNA of the CDR3: TGTGCCAGCTCACCACCCAGTACCGGGTTGAGAGAAAAACTGTTTTTT. Its protein is CASSPPSTGLREKLFF.

The chain has TRBV15 and TRBJ1-2, with D possibly TRBD1 on 6 matching bases. Germline values: CDR1 LNHNV, CDR2 YYDKDF (reference sequence). This CDR3 region has 15 residues. V lost 1 base and J lost 4, with 13 bases in between. Written as DNA, the CDR3 is TGTGCCACCAGCAGAGCTTCCGGGGGGGCCTATGGCTACACCTTC. It codes for CATSRASGGAYGYTF.

The chain combines TRBV29-1 with TRBJ1-5, with a tentative D call TRBD1 (6 bases). V was trimmed by 5 bases and J by 4 bases, leaving 15 bases between them. Per the germline V gene, CDR1 is SQVTM and CDR2 is ANQGSEA. The CDR3 totals 14 residues. The CDR3 sequence is CSVIILGANQPQHF. The CDR3 DNA reads TGCAGCGTTATTATTCTGGGGGCGAATCAGCCCCAGCATTTT.

The rearrangement uses TRBV7-2 and TRBJ2-7; 8 bases fit TRBD1. The CDR3 spans 13 residues. Germline assignment: CDR1 SGHTA and CDR2 FQGNSA. J lost 4 bases, V lost 2 bases, and 1 base had no gene match. As DNA, the CDR3 is TGTGCCAGCAGCTTACAGGGGGCGTACGAGCAGTACTTC. This encodes CASSLQGAYEQYF.

The chain carries TRBV19 and TRBJ2-1; D is perhaps TRBD1 (5 bases). This CDR3 spans 13 amino acids. Trimming cost V 6 bases and J 2 bases, with 8 bases left between them. Germline CDR1 LNHDA, CDR2 SQIVND (reference sequence). Here the CDR3 DNA reads TGTGCCAGTAGGGACATCCCCTACAATGAGCAGTTCTTC. Protein sequence: CASRDIPYNEQFF.

The V call is TRBV9, the J call TRBJ2-1, with D possibly TRBD1 on 6 matching bases. Germline V gives CDR1 SGDLS, CDR2 YYNGEE. V was pared by 2 bases and J by 4 bases, with 7 bases between. This CDR3 spans 13 amino acids. The CDR3 sequence: CASSVGQYNEQFF. The CDR3 DNA sequence: TGTGCCAGCAGCGTTGGACAGTACAATGAGCAGTTCTTC.